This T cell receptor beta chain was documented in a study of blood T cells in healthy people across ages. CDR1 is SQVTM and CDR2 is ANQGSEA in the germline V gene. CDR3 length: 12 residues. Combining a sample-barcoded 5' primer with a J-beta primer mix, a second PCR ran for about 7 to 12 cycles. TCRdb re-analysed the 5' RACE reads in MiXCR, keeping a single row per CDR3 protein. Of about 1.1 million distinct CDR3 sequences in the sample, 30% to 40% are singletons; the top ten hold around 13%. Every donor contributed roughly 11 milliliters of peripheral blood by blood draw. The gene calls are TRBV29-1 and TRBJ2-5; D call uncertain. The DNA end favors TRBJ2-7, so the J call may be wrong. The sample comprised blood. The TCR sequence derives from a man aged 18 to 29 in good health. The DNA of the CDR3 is TGCAGCGTTGAAGACGTCCCTCACGAGCAGTACTTC. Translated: CSVEDVPHEQYF.